The sequence of this T cell receptor (beta chain) was determined in a study of control samples from healthy donors and cancer patients. Sequenced by immunoSEQ multiplex PCR; TCRdb stores in-frame clones only, minus some. The sample has under 300,000 clones, roughly 87% seen once. The source of this sequence is a woman aged 60-70 years with lung cancer. Sample: PBMCs.

The CDR3 region is CASSVEGTDTQYF. Here the CDR3 DNA reads TGCGCCAGCAGCGTAGAAGGCACAGATACGCAGTATTTT. This chain connects TRBV5-1 to TRBJ2-3, with D unresolved. Trimming shortened V by 4 bases and J by 1 base, and 7 bases separated the two germline ends. From germline, CDR1 is SGHRS and CDR2 YFSETQ. The CDR3 has 13 residues.